Below are 17 T cell receptor beta chains sequenced from a single sample in a study of tumor and adjacent non-tumor tissue in lung cancer (dated by TCRdb to the late 2010s). The library was prepared using multiplex PCR. The instrument was an Illumina HiSeq 2500. Following protocols modified from ARM-PCR, the researchers constructed TCRbeta libraries through three rounds of nested PCR with primers (Table S4). TCRdb itself trimmed the public reads at Q25 with fastp, ran MiXCR and retained productive beta chains. When rows share a CDR3 protein, they turn into one entry using the most common DNA and genes. Present in this sample are roughly 150,000 distinct CDR3 sequences, about 71% of which were seen just once. The ten largest clones take up roughly 18% of the sample. Bulk unsorted tissue served as the source for RNA extraction, and RNA quality was assessed using a NanoDrop ND-1000 and an Agilent 2100.

Input material: lung tumor tissue. The receptors here all came from a man between 60 and 70 years old with small cell lung cancer.

Points on this clonotype: A read error may produce the germline difference seen at one junction end. This rearrangement joins TRBV20-1 to TRBJ1-5; D is uncertain. This CDR3 is 16 amino acids long. Germline-derived CDR1 and CDR2 are DFQATT and SNEGSKA (reference sequence). This CDR3 reads CSAKSRRGRSSQPQHF. The CDR3 DNA reads TGCAGTGCTAAGTCCAGGAGAGGACGGAGCAGTCAGCCCCAGCATTTT.

Turning to this clonotype: The junction shows a germline mismatch at one end, possibly a read error. The chain is built from TRBV12-3 or TRBV12-4 and TRBJ2-2, with 8 positions matching TRBD2. The CDR3 is 17 amino acids. CDR3 DNA sequence: TGTGCCAGCAGTTTTACTTCGGCGGGGGGAGTAGTCGGGGAGGTGTTTTTT. Encoded protein: CASSFTSAGGVVGEVFF.

The rearrangement uses TRBV5-1 and TRBJ1-1, with D unclear. This CDR3 has 14 amino acids. Germline CDR1 and CDR2: SGHRS and YFSETQ. V was pared by 6 bases and J by 3 bases, with 15 bases between. The CDR3 spells CASTSDALDTEAFF. The CDR3 coding sequence is TGCGCCAGCACATCGGACGCTCTGGACACTGAAGCTTTCTTT.

This clonotype was recorded at least ten times. This chain connects TRBV12-3 or TRBV12-4 to TRBJ2-5; no firm D call. The CDR3 sequence is 11 residues long. The ends were cut back, 3 bases at V and 5 bases at J, with 4 bases in the middle. The CDR3 DNA reads TGTGCCAGCAGTTTTCGTGAGACCCAGTACTTC. Translated, it gives CASSFRETQYF.

Notes on this clonotype: This may be a read error: a much more frequent sequence differs by one nucleotide. No conserved phenylalanine or tryptophan ends this CDR3, so it is likely a read error. The rearrangement links TRBV29-1 to TRBJ2-1, with 7 bases matching TRBD2. The CDR3 extends over 13 amino acids. The ends lost 7 bases at V and 13 bases at J; junction bases unmatched: 16. Germline V gene lookup returns CDR1 SQVTM and CDR2 ANQGSEA. CDR3: CSAAAPLQREQFS. In DNA, the CDR3 is TGCAGCGCAGCCGCCCCCCTCCAGCGGGAACAGTTCTCC.

At least ten counts were recorded for this clonotype. The chain couples TRBV6-1 to TRBJ2-1; 10 bases fit TRBD2. Germline CDR1 and CDR2: MNHNS and SASEGT. The junction had 8 bases not matched to a gene; V was cut back by 6 bases and J by 6 bases. This CDR3 has 15 residues. In DNA, the CDR3 is TGTGCCAGCAGCCTGTCTAGCGGGAGCTTCAATGAGCAGTTCTTC. It codes for CASSLSSGSFNEQFF.

J is TRBJ2-3 and V is TRBV20-1, with D maybe TRBD2 (5 bases). This CDR3 has 15 residues. V was trimmed by 3 bases and J by 2 bases, leaving 15 bases between them. Germline CDR1 and CDR2: DFQATT and SNEGSKA (reference sequence). The CDR3 spells CSARDRRKATDTQYF. The CDR3 DNA reads as TGCAGTGCTAGGGATCGGAGGAAGGCCACAGATACGCAGTATTTT.

Notes on this clonotype: Germline and junction disagree at one end, which may indicate a read error. The rearrangement joins TRBV6-2 or TRBV6-3 to TRBJ1-6, with TRBD1 matching over 8 bases. The CDR3 is 13 residues long. Germline V gene data show CDR1 as MNHEY and CDR2 as SVGEGT. The CDR3 sequence is CATGQGTNSPLQF. In nucleotides, the CDR3 is TGTGCCACCGGACAGGGCACGAATTCACCCCTCCAGTTT.

The chain couples TRBV20-1 to TRBJ2-5, with TRBD2 matching over 9 bases. The V gene end was trimmed by 3 bases and the J gene end by 5 bases; junction bases not matched to a gene: 10. The germline gives CDR1 DFQATT, CDR2 SNEGSKA (reference sequence). The CDR3 length is 15 residues. CDR3 residues: CSARPSTSGGETQYF. As DNA, the CDR3 is TGCAGTGCTAGGCCCTCGACTAGCGGAGGGGAGACCCAGTACTTC.

This clonotype turned up a few times. The chain links TRBV29-1 to TRBJ2-3; no reliable D call. V was cut by 6 bases and J by 4 bases, with 11 bases left in between. The germline V gene has CDR1 SQVTM and CDR2 ANQGSEA. CDR3 size: 12 residues. CDR3 coding DNA: TGCAGCGTGGGAAACTTAGCAGATACGCAGTATTTT. This encodes CSVGNLADTQYF.

For this clonotype: A junction boundary mismatches the germline segment, possibly from a read error. The chain combines TRBV4-1 with TRBJ1-1; D is perhaps TRBD1 (6 bases). Germline V lookup: CDR1 MGHRA, CDR2 YSYEKL. The CDR3 extends over 13 amino acids. The CDR3, as DNA: TGCGTCAGCAGCCAAGGCGGGGGGCAGGCTGCTTTCTTT. This translates into CVSSQGGGQAAFF.

On this clonotype itself: This may arise from a read error, as a much more abundant clone is one base away. The chain links TRBV6-1 to TRBJ2-7; D may match TRBD1 or TRBD2 (5 bases each). The CDR3 has 14 amino acids. V was shortened by 10 bases and J by 3 bases, with 19 bases between the two germline ends. In germline, CDR1 is MNHNS, CDR2 SASEGT. CDR3 protein: CANLLRDANYEQYF. CDR3 coding DNA: TGTGCCAACCTCCTCCGGGACGCGAACTACGAGCAGTACTTC.

About this clonotype itself: The CDR3 does not end in the conserved phenylalanine or tryptophan, so this is likely a read error. V usage is TRBV29-1 and J usage is TRBJ2-5; TRBD2 matches 8 bases. The CDR3 is 15 residues long. Germline assignment: CDR1 SQVTM and CDR2 ANQGSEA. CDR3 in amino acids: CSARPGGAYQETQYL. CDR3 DNA sequence: TGCAGCGCCCGCCCCGGGGGGGCATACCAAGAGACTCAGTACTTA.

Note on this clonotype: A read error may account for a junction end that differs from germline. The chain links TRBV29-1 to TRBJ2-7; a possible D gene is TRBD2 (6 bases). CDR1 is SQVTM and CDR2 is ANQGSEA in the germline V gene. There are 15 residues in the CDR3. The CDR3 sequence is CNVEDSGTPPYEQYF. For the CDR3, the DNA is TGCAACGTTGAAGATTCGGGGACTCCGCCCTATGAGCAGTACTTC.

On this clonotype itself: The CDR3 does not close with the conserved phenylalanine or tryptophan, likely indicating a read error. The rearrangement joins TRBV29-1 to TRBJ2-2, with 10 bases matching TRBD2. Germline values: CDR1 SQVTM, CDR2 ANQGSEA. CDR3 length: 13 residues. Trimming cost V 8 bases and J 12 bases; bases outside gene matches: 12. The CDR3 DNA reads TGCAGCATGCGCACCGGGACTAGCGTCAAGCTGTTTCTT. It specifies CSMRTGTSVKLFL.

Worth noting for this clonotype: Since no conserved phenylalanine or tryptophan closes the CDR3, a read error is the likely cause. The chain employs TRBV5-4 and TRBJ2-7; 8 bases match TRBD2. The length of the CDR3 is 15 residues. Germline trimming cut 0 bases from V and 3 bases from J; bases unmatched to any gene: 5. Germline V gene lookup returns CDR1 SGHNT and CDR2 YYREEE (reference sequence). The CDR3 loop reads CASSLDTAGDYEQYL. DNA of the CDR3: TGTGCCAGCAGCTTGGATACAGCGGGAGACTACGAGCAGTACCTC.

On this clonotype itself: This could be a read error, since a much larger clone is one nucleotide away. The CDR3 DNA is TGCAGTGCTAGTAGGAATGAAGCTTTCTTT. This encodes CSASRNEAFF. The J gene is TRBJ1-1, the V gene TRBV20-1; D ambiguous. Germline-derived CDR1 and CDR2 are DFQATT and SNEGSKA (reference sequence). The germline V and J ends were trimmed by 3 bases and 7 bases, with 6 bases remaining between them. The CDR3 runs 10 residues.